This paragraph reports one TCR beta chain. Its specificity is not known. Generated by immunoSEQ multiplex PCR, the TCRdb table keeps only in-frame clones and is missing some. Of about 4,900 clones listed, around 78% are singletons. The sample is drawn from a study of immune cell composition in non-small cell lung cancer. Study findings and constraints: Lung adenocarcinomas had lower top 10 clone scores and clonality than squamous tumours.

This receptor was taken from a human donor with non-small cell lung cancer. The sequenced sample was lung tumor tissue.

The CDR3 protein is CASSVSSGGGQETQYF. The DNA for the CDR3 is TGTGCCAGCAGCGTTTCTAGCGGGGGTGGGCAAGAGACCCAGTACTTC. The chain employs TRBV9 and TRBJ2-5; 10 bases are shared with TRBD2. The CDR3 is 16 residues long. Germline loops: CDR1 SGDLS, CDR2 YYNGEE. The V segment lost 2 bases and the J segment 2 bases; nucleotides outside the gene matches: 6.